This is a list of T cell receptor beta chains from one sample in a study of blood T cell repertoires in COVID-19. Some clones are missing from TCRdb's copy, which holds only in-frame ones; the method was immunoSEQ multiplex PCR. The table includes a few hundred thousand clones, approximately 83% detected once. Sequencing was carried out using PBMCs or T cells enriched from blood (not recorded which). The receptor source for this set is a woman aged 30 to 39 who had recovered from COVID-19. CDR3s include the opening cysteine and the closing phenylalanine or tryptophan. Fields, in order: CDR3 DNA, CDR3 protein, clone size, D gene, V gene, J gene. The D gene is left open where the match is weak. Clone size is given for some rows only: seen once, a few or many times, or a class if the clone is expanded.

DNA: TGTGCCAGCTCACTCTCACAGGGCAGGACCTTCTCCTACAATGAGCAGTTCTTC
CDR3: CASSLSQGRTFSYNEQFF
size: -
D: -
V: TRBV18
J: TRBJ2-1

DNA: TGTGCCACCAGTGATTGGACAGGCGACGAGCAGTACTTC
CDR3: CATSDWTGDEQYF
size: once
D: TRBD1
V: TRBV24-1
J: TRBJ2-7

DNA: TGTGCCAGCAGCTTAGACAGACAGGGGTGGAGCAATCAGCCCCAGCATTTT
CDR3: CASSLDRQGWSNQPQHF
size: -
D: TRBD1
V: TRBV7-9
J: TRBJ1-5

DNA: TGTGCCAGCAGTTACTCTGGCTCCTCAGGCGAAAAACTGTTTTTT
CDR3: CASSYSGSSGEKLFF
size: once
D: -
V: TRBV6-5
J: TRBJ1-4

DNA: TGCAGTGCTAGTAAGCGGGGGGCCACCTACGAGCAGTACTTC
CDR3: CSASKRGATYEQYF
size: -
D: TRBD2
V: TRBV20-1
J: TRBJ2-7

DNA: TGTGCCAGTAGTATAGATATCGGGGCGGGGTATGGCTACACCTTC
CDR3: CASSIDIGAGYGYTF
size: -
D: -
V: TRBV19
J: TRBJ1-2

DNA: TGTGCCAGTAGTATAGCAGGGGTAGGCAATCAGCCCCAGCATTTT
CDR3: CASSIAGVGNQPQHF
size: -
D: -
V: TRBV19
J: TRBJ1-5

DNA: TGTGCCAGCAGTTCCCCGATGGCCAGGGGAGCCACTGAAGCTTTCTTT
CDR3: CASSSPMARGATEAFF
size: -
D: -
V: TRBV6-5
J: TRBJ1-1

DNA: TGTGCCAGCAGCCAGAGGCCCGAGCCCGGGGAGCTGTTTTTT
CDR3: CASSQRPEPGELFF
size: -
D: -
V: TRBV28
J: TRBJ2-2

DNA: TGTGCCAGCTCCGGGCCGCTAATTAGCAGCAGGGCGGAGCAGTACTTC
CDR3: CASSGPLISSRAEQYF
size: few
D: -
V: TRBV28
J: TRBJ2-7

DNA: TGTGCCAGCAGCCATCAGTCGGGGGGAACCTACGAGCAGTACTTC
CDR3: CASSHQSGGTYEQYF
size: -
D: TRBD2
V: TRBV4-2
J: TRBJ2-7

DNA: TGTGCCATCATGACTTTTGAGACCAACTATGGCTACACCTTC
CDR3: CAIMTFETNYGYTF
size: -
D: -
V: TRBV10-3
J: TRBJ1-2

DNA: TGTGCCAGCAGCTTAGGTGGGGGCGCGAACACCGGGGAGCTGTTTTTT
CDR3: CASSLGGGANTGELFF
size: -
D: -
V: TRBV7-9
J: TRBJ2-2

DNA: TGTGCCAGCAGTTTAAAGTGGGGAGTCAATGAGCAGTTCTTC
CDR3: CASSLKWGVNEQFF
size: once
D: -
V: TRBV28
J: TRBJ2-1

DNA: TGTGCCTGGAGTGCCCCTACCGCGCAGGGAGGCTATAATTCACCCCTCCACTTT
CDR3: CAWSAPTAQGGYNSPLHF
size: -
D: -
V: TRBV30
J: TRBJ1-6

DNA: TGTGCCAGCAGACAGGGGCCTGAAGCTTTCTTT
CDR3: CASRQGPEAFF
size: -
D: TRBD1
V: TRBV6-4
J: TRBJ1-1

DNA: TGTGCCAGCAGTTACGAGGTCCATGGCTACACCTTC
CDR3: CASSYEVHGYTF
size: few
D: -
V: TRBV12-3/TRBV12-4
J: TRBJ1-2

DNA: TGTGCCACCAGTGACAGGGCGAACTATGGCTACACCTTC
CDR3: CATSDRANYGYTF
size: -
D: -
V: TRBV24-1
J: TRBJ1-2

DNA: TGTGCCAGCAGCCGCACAGGGGTGGAGGGCTACACCTTC
CDR3: CASSRTGVEGYTF
size: few
D: TRBD1
V: TRBV2
J: TRBJ1-2

DNA: TGTGCCAGCAGCCTCCTTGGAACTAGCGTCGACACAGATACGCAGTATTTT
CDR3: CASSLLGTSVDTDTQYF
size: -
D: TRBD2
V: TRBV4-2
J: TRBJ2-3

DNA: TGTGCCAGCAGTTTACCGGACAGACCCAGCTCTGGAAACACCATATATTTT
CDR3: CASSLPDRPSSGNTIYF
size: -
D: -
V: TRBV28
J: TRBJ1-3

DNA: TGTGCCAGCAGCCCATACGAGGGTGAGCAGTTCTTC
CDR3: CASSPYEGEQFF
size: -
D: -
V: TRBV7-3
J: TRBJ2-1

DNA: TGTGCCAGCAGCCGTCGTACAGTTAATGAAAAACTGTTTTTT
CDR3: CASSRRTVNEKLFF
size: -
D: -
V: TRBV14
J: TRBJ1-4

DNA: TGCGCCAGCAGCTTATATGGGCGGAGGATGGCTGGCTACACCTTC
CDR3: CASSLYGRRMAGYTF
size: -
D: -
V: TRBV5-1
J: TRBJ1-2

DNA: TGTGCCAGCAGTCCCGGCGACAGGGTGAATCAGCCCCAGCATTTT
CDR3: CASSPGDRVNQPQHF
size: -
D: TRBD1
V: TRBV28
J: TRBJ1-5

DNA: TGTGCCAGCAGTTCAGGGGACGGCTACACCTTC
CDR3: CASSSGDGYTF
size: -
D: -
V: TRBV6-5
J: TRBJ1-2

DNA: TGTGCCAGCAGTTCTTATAAGACTGCTGGAAACACCATATATTTT
CDR3: CASSSYKTAGNTIYF
size: -
D: -
V: TRBV27
J: TRBJ1-3

DNA: TGTGCCAGCAGCCCTAGCGGGAGGACCTACAATGAGCAGTTCTTC
CDR3: CASSPSGRTYNEQFF
size: once
D: TRBD2
V: TRBV7-3
J: TRBJ2-1

DNA: TGTGCCAGCTGGGGCTGGGACATACTAAAACCTAGCAATCAGCCCCAGCATTTT
CDR3: CASWGWDILKPSNQPQHF
size: -
D: -
V: TRBV28
J: TRBJ1-5

DNA: TGCGCCAGCAGTGAAACTAGCGGGAGGGATGAGCAGTTCTTC
CDR3: CASSETSGRDEQFF
size: -
D: TRBD2
V: TRBV10-1
J: TRBJ2-1

DNA: TGTGCCAGCAGCCGGAGCGAGACTCGGGGCAAAAACATTCAGTACTTC
CDR3: CASSRSETRGKNIQYF
size: -
D: -
V: TRBV27
J: TRBJ2-4

DNA: TGTGCCTGGAGACCCATGGGGGGGTCAGATAATGAAAAACTGTTTTTT
CDR3: CAWRPMGGSDNEKLFF
size: once
D: -
V: TRBV30
J: TRBJ1-4

DNA: TGTGCCAGCAGCAACGGGGTAACTGAAGCTTTCTTT
CDR3: CASSNGVTEAFF
size: -
D: -
V: TRBV6-5
J: TRBJ1-1

DNA: TGTGCCAGCAGCGTCCACAGGGTGGAAGGAGATACGCAGTATTTT
CDR3: CASSVHRVEGDTQYF
size: -
D: -
V: TRBV9
J: TRBJ2-3

DNA: TGCGCCAGCAGCTGGACTAGCGGGGAGTACGAGCAGTACTTC
CDR3: CASSWTSGEYEQYF
size: -
D: TRBD2
V: TRBV5-1
J: TRBJ2-7

DNA: TGTGCCAGCAGCTTTCTAGCGGGAGGAACTACAGATACGCAGTATTTT
CDR3: CASSFLAGGTTDTQYF
size: -
D: TRBD2
V: TRBV7-2
J: TRBJ2-3

DNA: TGCAGCGTTGAAGGGGCGACTAGCGGGGAGCTGTTTTTT
CDR3: CSVEGATSGELFF
size: once
D: -
V: TRBV29-1
J: TRBJ2-2

DNA: TGTGCCACCAGGGACTCGGGAGAAGATGGCTACACCTTC
CDR3: CATRDSGEDGYTF
size: -
D: -
V: TRBV24-1
J: TRBJ1-2

DNA: TGTGCCAGCAGCTCTTGGACTAGCGGGAGGTTGCATTACGAGCAGTACTTC
CDR3: CASSSWTSGRLHYEQYF
size: -
D: TRBD2
V: TRBV11-2
J: TRBJ2-7

DNA: TGTGCCAGCAGTTATGGGACAGGGAGTTACGAGCAGTACTTC
CDR3: CASSYGTGSYEQYF
size: -
D: TRBD1
V: TRBV27
J: TRBJ2-7

DNA: TGCAGCGTCCGGGACAGGACATCCTACGAGCAGTACTTC
CDR3: CSVRDRTSYEQYF
size: -
D: TRBD1
V: TRBV29-1
J: TRBJ2-7

DNA: TGCGCCAGCAGTGATCCACAGGGGCGGGAGGGCCCTCGGGATGAGCAGTTCTTC
CDR3: CASSDPQGREGPRDEQFF
size: -
D: TRBD2
V: TRBV10-1
J: TRBJ2-1

DNA: TGTGCCAGCAGATGGACCAAAGCGGATGGCTACACCTTC
CDR3: CASRWTKADGYTF
size: once
D: -
V: TRBV2
J: TRBJ1-2

DNA: TGTGCCAGCAGTATCACAGAGAACTTTAATGAAAAACTGTTTTTT
CDR3: CASSITENFNEKLFF
size: -
D: -
V: TRBV2
J: TRBJ1-4

DNA: TGTGCCAGCAGTGACAGGGGCTATCAGCCCCAGCATTTT
CDR3: CASSDRGYQPQHF
size: once
D: -
V: TRBV6-1
J: TRBJ1-5

DNA: TGTGCCAGCTCACCAGCCTCCACTAACACTGAAGCTTTCTTT
CDR3: CASSPASTNTEAFF
size: -
D: -
V: TRBV18
J: TRBJ1-1

DNA: TGTGCCAGCAGTGAACTGGACAGACGGAATCAGCCCCAGCATTTT
CDR3: CASSELDRRNQPQHF
size: -
D: -
V: TRBV6-1
J: TRBJ1-5

DNA: TGTGCCAGTAGTATTCTGAGCGGGGGGCCCTACAATGAGCAGTTCTTC
CDR3: CASSILSGGPYNEQFF
size: -
D: TRBD2
V: TRBV19
J: TRBJ2-1